One sample yielded the 31 T cell receptor beta chains listed below, sequenced in a study of cytomegalovirus exposure and HLA in healthy donors. Sequencing was performed with immunoSEQ multiplex PCR; in TCRdb, only in-frame clones are kept and a portion is missing. The data show 130,000 or so clones, roughly 86% seen once. What was sequenced was PBMCs. These receptors originate from a man aged 25 to 45 in good health and CMV-seronegative.

The chain couples TRBV10-3 to TRBJ2-3; 7 nucleotides agree with TRBD1. This CDR3 is built from 14 residues. From germline, CDR1 is ENHRY and CDR2 SYGVKD. With 6 bases clipped from V and 3 bases from J, the junction kept 6 bases outside the gene matches. Here the CDR3 reads CAISRDRGTDTQYF. The CDR3, as DNA: TGTGCCATCAGCCGGGACAGAGGGACAGATACGCAGTATTTT.

The V gene is TRBV7-8, the J gene TRBJ2-5; tentatively, D is TRBD2 (5 bases). V lost 3 bases and J lost 2, with 13 bases in between. Germline loops: CDR1 SGHVS, CDR2 FQNEAQ. The CDR3 has 15 amino acids. The CDR3 protein is CASSFALARQETQYF. CDR3 nucleotide sequence: TGTGCCAGCAGCTTCGCCCTAGCAAGGCAAGAGACCCAGTACTTC.

The chain uses TRBV5-6 and TRBJ2-3; 7 nucleotides align to TRBD1. V lost 0 bases to trimming and J lost 2 bases; unmatched junction nucleotides: 3. CDR1 and CDR2 (germline): SGHDT, YYEEEE. This CDR3 comprises 15 residues. The CDR3 DNA is TGTGCCAGCAGCTTGGAAGGACAGGACACAGATACGCAGTATTTT. Translated: CASSLEGQDTDTQYF.

V gene TRBV7-9 combines with J gene TRBJ2-3; 12 nucleotides line up with TRBD2. Per germline, CDR1 SEHNR and CDR2 FQNEAQ (reference sequence). V dropped 4 bases and J dropped 6; count of bases not matched to a gene: 5. The length of the CDR3 is 15 residues. The DNA of the CDR3 is TGTGCCAGCAGCTCACTAGCGGGGGGTCTTGATACGCAGTATTTT. Translating it yields CASSSLAGGLDTQYF.

V usage is TRBV29-1 and J usage is TRBJ1-1; TRBD1 aligns across 10 bases. Per germline, CDR1 SQVTM and CDR2 ANQGSEA. This CDR3 is built from 15 residues. V was clipped by 8 bases and J by 3 bases; unmatched bases: 12. CDR3 loop: CSTFRDRGPYTEAFF. CDR3 nucleotides: TGCAGCACCTTTCGGGACAGGGGCCCATACACTGAAGCTTTCTTT. Using reference TRBV29-1 and TRBJ1-1 for the parts outside the CDR3, the full variable domain is SAVISQKPSRDICQRGTSLTIQCQVDSQVTMMFWYRQQPGQSLTLIATANQGSEATYESGFVIDKFPISRPNLTFSTLTVSNMSPEDSSIYLCSTFRDRGPYTEAFFGQGTRLTVV.

This clone was detected only a few times. This sequence joins TRBV4-1 and TRBJ1-5; D perhaps matches TRBD1 (6 bases). Germline assignment: CDR1 MGHRA and CDR2 YSYEKL. V dropped 0 bases and J dropped 4 bases, with 13 bases sitting between them. The CDR3 is 16 residues long. The CDR3 DNA reads TGCGCCAGCAGCCAAGATCTGGGACACCCAAATCAGCCCCAGCATTTT. Its protein is CASSQDLGHPNQPQHF.

This chain connects TRBV19 to TRBJ1-1, with no clear D. CDR3 length: 15 amino acids. V was pared by 3 bases and J by 0 bases, with 11 bases between. The germline gives CDR1 LNHDA, CDR2 SQIVND (reference sequence). The CDR3, as DNA: TGTGCCAGTAGTATTGCGCCCAGGTTGAACACTGAAGCTTTCTTT. This sequence encodes CASSIAPRLNTEAFF.

The chain recombines TRBV28 with TRBJ2-5; D is possibly TRBD2 (5 bases). The length of the CDR3 is 14 residues. CDR1 is MDHEN, CDR2 SYDVKM, per germline. V dropped 3 bases and J dropped 2 bases, with 10 bases sitting between them. In nucleotides, the CDR3 is TGTGCCAGCAGTTTGTCGGGGTTTCAAGAGACCCAGTACTTC. Protein product: CASSLSGFQETQYF.

The rearrangement joins TRBV4-1 to TRBJ1-1; no firm D call. V lost 0 bases and J 1 base, leaving 18 bases between the germline ends. This CDR3 is 18 amino acids long. The germline CDR1 and CDR2 sequences are MGHRA and YSYEKL. The CDR3, as DNA: TGCGCCAGCAGCCAAGAGTTGAGGGCACCAATAACGAACACTGAAGCTTTCTTT. It encodes CASSQELRAPITNTEAFF.

The sample holds a few counts of this clone. J is TRBJ2-1 and V is TRBV29-1; 9 nucleotides align to TRBD2. Germline CDR1 and CDR2: SQVTM and ANQGSEA. Trimming at V came to 3 bases and at J to 7 bases, leaving 4 bases not matched to a gene. This CDR3 region has 13 residues. CDR3 nucleotide sequence: TGCAGCGTTGAGGGCGGGGGGGCGAATGAGCAGTTCTTC. Amino acid sequence: CSVEGGGANEQFF.

This chain connects TRBV7-2 to TRBJ1-3, with D maybe TRBD1 (6 bases). This CDR3 region has 16 residues. Per the germline V gene, CDR1 is SGHTA and CDR2 is FQGNSA. V dropped 3 bases and J dropped 1 base, with 13 bases sitting between them. The DNA of the CDR3 is TGTGCCAGCAGCTTCCCTCCACAGGGTTCTGGAAACACCATATATTTT. This translates into CASSFPPQGSGNTIYF.

The chain employs TRBV11-2 and TRBJ1-6; D might be TRBD1 (5 bases). The CDR3 sequence is 15 residues long. Germline CDR1 reads SGHAT; CDR2 reads FQNNGV. V was pared by 1 base and J by 6 bases, with 10 bases between. The CDR3 bases are TGTGCCAGCAGCTTAGCGCGTAGGGGTAATTCACCCCTCCACTTT. Protein: CASSLARRGNSPLHF.

This sequence joins TRBV11-2 and TRBJ2-7, with D possibly matching TRBD1 (6 bases). This CDR3 contains 13 residues. V was trimmed by 5 bases and J by 5 bases, leaving 13 bases between them. Germline-derived CDR1 and CDR2 are SGHAT and FQNNGV. The DNA of the CDR3 is TGTGCCAGCAGCCGGGACATCGCGAACGAGCAGTACTTC. This gives the protein CASSRDIANEQYF.

The chain uses TRBV7-9 and TRBJ1-1; 9 nucleotides line up with TRBD1. The V gene's germline CDR1 is SEHNR and CDR2 FQNEAQ (reference sequence). This CDR3 has 16 amino acids. V lost 5 bases and J lost 0; bases outside the gene matches: 7. The DNA of the CDR3 is TGTGCCAGCAGCATTACAGGGGGCGTTTTGAACACTGAAGCTTTCTTT. It translates to CASSITGGVLNTEAFF.

The rearrangement links TRBV4-3 to TRBJ2-1, with 7 bases lining up with TRBD1. Per the germline V gene, CDR1 is LGHNA and CDR2 is YSLEER. The CDR3 extends over 17 amino acids. J gave up 3 bases and V 1 base, and 9 bases lay outside the gene matches. The CDR3 reads CASSQAIGTAYYNEQFF. The DNA of the CDR3 is TGCGCCAGCAGCCAAGCAATCGGGACAGCCTACTACAATGAGCAGTTCTTC.

The chain joins TRBV14 to TRBJ2-2; D remains unclear. This CDR3 contains 17 residues. Trimming removed 6 bases at V and 1 base at J, with 18 bases between. Germline V gene data show CDR1 as SGHDN and CDR2 as FVKESK. The CDR3 region has the DNA TGTGCCAGCAGTTCCCTTACTTCGTCACTGAACACCGGGGAGCTGTTTTTT. Protein product: CASSSLTSSLNTGELFF. Full variable domain (rest looked up from reference TRBV14 and TRBJ2-2): EAGVTQFPSHSVIEKGQTVTLRCDPISGHDNLYWYRRVMGKEIKFLLHFVKESKQDESGMPNNRFLAERTGGTYSTLKVQPAELEDSGVYFCASSSLTSSLNTGELFFGEGSRLTVL.

The genes are TRBV5-1 and TRBJ1-2, with unresolved D. CDR1 and CDR2 from the germline V gene are SGHRS and YFSETQ. The CDR3 is 13 amino acids. The V end was cut by 4 bases, the J end by 5 bases, with 12 bases between. The CDR3 is CASSPTPGYGYTF. The CDR3 bases are TGCGCCAGCAGCCCTACTCCGGGGTATGGCTACACCTTC. The full variable domain, its missing parts supplied by reference TRBV5-1 and TRBJ1-2, is KAGVTQTPRYLIKTRGQQVTLSCSPISGHRSVSWYQQTPGQGLQFLFEYFSETQRNKGNFPGRFSGRQFSNSRSEMNVSTLELGDSALYLCASSPTPGYGYTFGSGTRLTVV.

This clone was seen a single time. The chain carries TRBV28 and TRBJ2-1; TRBD1 might be the D (6 bases). Germline values: CDR1 MDHEN, CDR2 SYDVKM. V lost 7 bases to trimming and J lost 9 bases, with 16 bases between them. The CDR3 covers 13 residues. CDR3 protein: CASNRQGWAEQFF. CDR3 nucleotides: TGTGCCAGCAATCGTCAGGGGTGGGCTGAGCAGTTCTTC.

The chain recombines TRBV6-5 with TRBJ2-7; D unclear. V lost 0 bases and J 3 bases, leaving 6 bases between the germline ends. The V gene's germline CDR1 is MNHEY and CDR2 SVGAGI. This CDR3 is built from 13 residues. The CDR3 loop is CASSYSPNYEQYF. The DNA for the CDR3 is TGTGCCAGCAGTTACTCTCCTAACTACGAGCAGTACTTC.

The DNA of the CDR3 is TGTGCCAGCAGTTCGATCAGGAATGAGCAGTTCTTC. Its translation is CASSSIRNEQFF. The chain is built from TRBV11-2 and TRBJ2-1; no reliable D call. Deletions cut 6 bases from V and 7 bases from J, with 10 bases between. The CDR3 totals 12 residues. Looked up from germline, CDR1 is SGHAT and CDR2 is FQNNGV.

This clone has only one observation. J is TRBJ2-3 and V is TRBV6-6; 8 bases line up with TRBD1. J lost 0 bases, V lost 6 bases, and 2 bases had no gene match. CDR1 is MNHNY, CDR2 SVGAGI, per germline (reference sequence). The CDR3 sequence is 14 residues long. CDR3 residues: CASRAGGSTDTQYF. The CDR3 DNA is TGTGCCAGCAGGGCAGGGGGCAGCACAGATACGCAGTATTTT.

The V call is TRBV10-3, the J call TRBJ2-3; 8 bases agree with TRBD2. The CDR3 length is 16 residues. Germline trimming cut 1 base from V and 2 bases from J; bases unmatched to any gene: 5. The germline V gene encodes CDR1 ENHRY and CDR2 SYGVKD. The CDR3 protein is CAISEFPGLVTDTQYF. The CDR3 DNA follows: TGTGCCATCAGTGAGTTTCCGGGACTAGTCACAGATACGCAGTATTTT.

The chain joins TRBV7-2 to TRBJ1-5; tentatively, D is TRBD1 (5 bases). The CDR3 spans 16 residues. CDR1 and CDR2 (germline): SGHTA, FQGNSA. Trimming cost V 5 bases and J 0 bases, with 14 bases left between them. In nucleotides, the CDR3 is TGTGCCAGCAGCCTCTGGGGGGGAAATAGCAATCAGCCCCAGCATTTT. Protein product: CASSLWGGNSNQPQHF.

This chain links TRBV5-4 with TRBJ2-2, with 10 bases that match TRBD1. The CDR3 is made up of 15 amino acids. V lost 4 bases, J lost 6 bases, and 6 bases stayed unmatched. Germline V gene sequence: CDR1 SGHNT, CDR2 YYREEE (reference sequence). The CDR3 nucleotides read TGTGCCAGCAGCCCAGGGACAGGGGTACCCGGGGAGCTGTTTTTT. It encodes CASSPGTGVPGELFF.

This chain connects TRBV11-2 to TRBJ1-6, with 9 bases identical to TRBD1. This CDR3 has 14 residues. CDR1 and CDR2 (germline): SGHAT, FQNNGV. Trimming cost V 1 base and J 13 bases; bases outside gene matches: 5. The DNA for the CDR3 is TGTGCCAGCAGCTTAGTGGGACAGGGACCCCCCCTCCACTTT. It encodes CASSLVGQGPPLHF.

CDR3 nucleotide sequence: TGTGCCAGCGTCACGGGGGGGCCTTTGTACGAGCAGTACTTC. This sequence encodes CASVTGGPLYEQYF. The chain uses TRBV25-1 and TRBJ2-7; 8 nucleotides align to TRBD2. The CDR3 has 14 amino acids. CDR1 is MGHDK, CDR2 SYGVNS, per germline. With 8 bases clipped from V and 4 bases from J, the junction kept 10 bases outside the gene matches.

V is TRBV6-4 and J is TRBJ1-2; D unclear. CDR3 size: 13 residues. Germline CDR1 and CDR2: MRHNA and SNTAGT. V was cut by 2 bases and J by 4 bases, with 8 bases left in between. The CDR3 nucleotides read TGTGCCAGCAGTGACCTTAGAGGCTATGGCTACACCTTC. Encoded protein: CASSDLRGYGYTF.

CDR3 region: CASSLGTNYGYTF. DNA for the CDR3: TGTGCCAGCAGCTTGGGGACAAACTATGGCTACACCTTC. The V and J genes are TRBV5-4 and TRBJ1-2; D might be TRBD1 (5 bases). Per the germline V gene, CDR1 is SGHNT and CDR2 is YYREEE (reference sequence). V gave up 0 bases and J gave up 2 bases, with 5 bases separating them. The CDR3 totals 13 residues.

The gene calls are TRBV7-8 and TRBJ2-5, with 9 positions matching TRBD1. CDR1 and CDR2 (germline): SGHVS, FQNEAQ. The V segment lost 4 bases and the J segment 4 bases; nucleotides outside the gene matches: 10. The CDR3 totals 16 residues. The CDR3 sequence is CASSYPGQGLLETQYF. Written as DNA, the CDR3 is TGTGCCAGCAGCTACCCGGGACAGGGTCTGTTAGAGACCCAGTACTTC.

The genes are TRBV6-1 and TRBJ1-1; D call uncertain. Per germline, CDR1 MNHNS and CDR2 SASEGT. The CDR3 is 13 residues long. V was clipped by 3 bases and J by 1 base, with 6 bases between them. The DNA of the CDR3 is TGTGCCAGCAGTGACCGAGAGAACACTGAAGCTTTCTTT. As protein: CASSDRENTEAFF.

The chain uses TRBV7-8 and TRBJ2-7, with no clear D. The V and J ends lost 2 bases and 3 bases respectively, with 11 bases between them. Germline-derived CDR1 and CDR2 are SGHVS and FQNEAQ. This CDR3 comprises 14 residues. The CDR3 is CASSLWRTGYEQYF. The CDR3, as DNA: TGTGCCAGCAGCTTATGGAGAACGGGCTACGAGCAGTACTTC.